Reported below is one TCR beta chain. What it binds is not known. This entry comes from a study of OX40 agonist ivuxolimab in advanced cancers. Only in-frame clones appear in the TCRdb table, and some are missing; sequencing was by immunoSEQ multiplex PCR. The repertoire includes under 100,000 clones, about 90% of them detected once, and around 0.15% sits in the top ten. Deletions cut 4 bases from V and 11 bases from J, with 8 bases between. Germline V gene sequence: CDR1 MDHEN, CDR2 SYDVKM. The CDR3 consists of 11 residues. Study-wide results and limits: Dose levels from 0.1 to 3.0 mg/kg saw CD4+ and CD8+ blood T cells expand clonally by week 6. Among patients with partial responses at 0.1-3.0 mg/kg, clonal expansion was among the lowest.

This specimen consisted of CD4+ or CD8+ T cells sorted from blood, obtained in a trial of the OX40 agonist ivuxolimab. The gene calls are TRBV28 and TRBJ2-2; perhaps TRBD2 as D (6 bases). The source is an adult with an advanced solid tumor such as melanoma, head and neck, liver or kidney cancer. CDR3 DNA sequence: TGTGCCAGCAGTTCAGCGGGCGAGCTGTTTTTT. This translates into CASSSAGELFF.